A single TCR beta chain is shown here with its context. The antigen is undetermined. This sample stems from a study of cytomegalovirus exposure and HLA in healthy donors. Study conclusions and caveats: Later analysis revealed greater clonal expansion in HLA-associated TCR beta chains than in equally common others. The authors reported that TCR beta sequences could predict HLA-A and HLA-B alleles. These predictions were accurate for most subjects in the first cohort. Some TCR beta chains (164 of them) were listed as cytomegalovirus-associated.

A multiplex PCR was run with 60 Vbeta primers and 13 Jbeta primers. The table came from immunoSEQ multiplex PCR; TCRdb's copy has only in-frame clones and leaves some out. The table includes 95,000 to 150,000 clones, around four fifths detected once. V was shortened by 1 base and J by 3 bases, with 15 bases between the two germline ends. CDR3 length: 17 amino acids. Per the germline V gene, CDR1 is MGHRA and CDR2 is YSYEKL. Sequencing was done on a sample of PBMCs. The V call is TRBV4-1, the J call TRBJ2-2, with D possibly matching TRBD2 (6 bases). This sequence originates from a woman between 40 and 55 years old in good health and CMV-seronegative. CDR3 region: CASSQGRGARDTGELFF. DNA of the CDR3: TGCGCCAGCAGCCAAGGGCGGGGAGCCCGGGACACCGGGGAGCTGTTTTTT.